Listed below are T cell receptor beta chains from one sample, sequenced in a study of blood T cell repertoires in COVID-19. The data were produced by immunoSEQ multiplex PCR, yet TCRdb's version contains in-frame clones alone and is incomplete. The sample consists of more than 95,000 clones, roughly 72% of them appearing once. Sequencing used peripheral blood. All receptors come from a man between 60 and 75 years old with acute or convalescent COVID-19. CDR3s leave out the opening cysteine and the closing phenylalanine or tryptophan.

AISDSLGRSPLH,TRBJ1-6,TRBV10-3
ASSLGTGANYGYT,TRBJ1-2,TRBV3-1/TRBV3-2
ASKLAGGIDTQY,TRBJ2-3,TRBV5-1
ASSEGPQGDTQY,TRBJ2-3,TRBV6-1
ASSPQISGANVLT,TRBJ2-6,TRBV6-4
ASNGDSKGTEAF,TRBJ1-1,TRBV19
ASSLGTGGDTQY,TRBJ2-3,TRBV5-1
ASSQESGWVEKLF,TRBJ1-4,TRBV4-1
ASSPQQAMNTEAF,TRBJ1-1,TRBV5-6
ASTSGGATGQY,TRBJ2-7,TRBV2
ASRIGRETRELF,TRBJ2-2,TRBV19
AWSVRGSGAF,TRBJ1-1,TRBV30
SVVRRDRVADTQY,TRBJ2-3,TRBV29-1
ASSRDTGTYEQY,TRBJ2-7,TRBV4-1
ASSLNAGALSDTQY,TRBJ2-3,TRBV7-3
ASSLNTGDGYT,TRBJ1-2,TRBV7-9
AWPLGGSYEQY,TRBJ2-7,TRBV30
ASSQPGTVSYNSPLH,TRBJ1-6,TRBV4-1
ASSTGDLNEQF,TRBJ2-1,TRBV2
ASSVGQGYRTEAF,TRBJ1-1,TRBV27
ASRIQGQGGYEQY,TRBJ2-7,TRBV6-5
ASSLGGSLQETQY,TRBJ2-5,TRBV5-4
ASSYVPGQGPSGYT,TRBJ1-2,TRBV6-6
ATRGNEGSRTDTQY,TRBJ2-3,TRBV10-3
ASSYYIHSPLH,TRBJ1-6,TRBV6-5
ASSPGGRVYEQY,TRBJ2-7,TRBV7-3
ASSTQGGYEQY,TRBJ2-7,TRBV11-2
ASSPRTGGAYNEQF,TRBJ2-1,TRBV3-1/TRBV3-2
ASHLAAGHRGEQY,TRBJ2-7,TRBV6-5
ASSLGGGMTYNEQF,TRBJ2-1,TRBV5-1
ASSQGKLAGVLDEQF,TRBJ2-1,TRBV3-1/TRBV3-2
ASSLGQGSGYT,TRBJ1-2,TRBV7-9
ATGRQGLPDTQY,TRBJ2-3,TRBV24-1
ASSQELGQGYEQY,TRBJ2-7,TRBV4-1
ASSLAEGRETQY,TRBJ2-5,TRBV5-1
ASSGDTSNTEAF,TRBJ1-1,TRBV19
AWRIGTGNYGYT,TRBJ1-2,TRBV30
ASSQARGRMIDTQY,TRBJ2-3,TRBV14
ASEARTDYGYT,TRBJ1-2,TRBV14
ASSPGTGEKLF,TRBJ1-4,TRBV18
ASSWTSGAGTGELF,TRBJ2-2,TRBV7-9
ASSQGGGGQYEQY,TRBJ2-7,TRBV3-1/TRBV3-2
ASSPPSGWNQPQH,TRBJ1-5,TRBV18
ASNLQGSFIGELF,TRBJ2-2,TRBV19
ASSYQGGGSDTQY,TRBJ2-3,TRBV6-5
ASSPRRRGGFNEQF,TRBJ2-1,TRBV11-2